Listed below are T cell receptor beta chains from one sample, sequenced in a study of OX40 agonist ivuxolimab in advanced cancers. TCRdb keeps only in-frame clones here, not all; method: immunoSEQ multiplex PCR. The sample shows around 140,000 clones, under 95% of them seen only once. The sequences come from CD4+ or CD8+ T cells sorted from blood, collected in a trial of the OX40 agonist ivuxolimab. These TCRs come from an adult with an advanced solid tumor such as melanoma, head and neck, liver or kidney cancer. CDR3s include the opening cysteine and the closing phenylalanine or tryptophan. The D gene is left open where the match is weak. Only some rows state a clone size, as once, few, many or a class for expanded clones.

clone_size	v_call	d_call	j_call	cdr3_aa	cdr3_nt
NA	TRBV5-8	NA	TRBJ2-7	CASSLGTSSSYEQYF	TGTGCCAGCAGCCTTGGGACTTCGAGCTCCTACGAGCAGTACTTC
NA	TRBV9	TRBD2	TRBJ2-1	CASSVGMGLAGVNEQFF	TGTGCCAGCAGCGTAGGGATGGGACTAGCGGGAGTAAATGAGCAGTTCTTC
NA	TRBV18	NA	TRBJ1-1	CASSLGRNTEAFF	TGTGCCAGCTCACTGGGGAGGAACACTGAAGCTTTCTTT
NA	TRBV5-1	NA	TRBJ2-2	CASRLRGDGELFF	TGCGCCAGCAGATTAAGGGGGGACGGGGAGCTGTTTTTT
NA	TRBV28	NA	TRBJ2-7	CASSFYGSLGEQYF	TGTGCCAGCAGTTTTTACGGGAGCTTAGGCGAGCAGTACTTC
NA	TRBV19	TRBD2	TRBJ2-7	CASSRASGSYEQYF	TGTGCCAGTAGTCGGGCTAGCGGGAGTTACGAGCAGTACTTC
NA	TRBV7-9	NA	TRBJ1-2	CASSSLGTEYGYTF	TGTGCCAGCAGTTCTCTTGGGACTGAATATGGCTACACCTTC
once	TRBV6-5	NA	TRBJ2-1	CASSYGRTPSYNEQFF	TGTGCCAGCAGTTACGGGAGAACTCCATCCTACAATGAGCAGTTCTTC
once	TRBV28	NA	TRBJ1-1	CASSLWDLRRAFF	TGTGCCAGCAGTTTATGGGACCTACGGCGAGCTTTCTTT
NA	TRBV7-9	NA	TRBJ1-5	CASSRSRGGNQPQHF	TGTGCCAGCAGCCGGAGCAGGGGTGGAAATCAGCCCCAGCATTTT
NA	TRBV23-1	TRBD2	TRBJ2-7	CASSQSPTGGASYEQYF	TGCGCCAGCAGTCAATCCCCGACGGGGGGGGCATCCTACGAGCAGTACTTC
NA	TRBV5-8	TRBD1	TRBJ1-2	CASSARGLDGYTF	TGTGCCAGCAGCGCCAGGGGGCTGGATGGCTACACCTTC
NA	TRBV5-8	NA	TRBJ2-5	CASSLAGGRETQYF	TGTGCCAGCAGCTTGGCTGGGGGACGGGAGACCCAGTACTTC
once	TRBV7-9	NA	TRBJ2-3	CASSLVGTDTQYF	TGTGCCAGCAGCTTAGTGGGCACAGATACGCAGTATTTT
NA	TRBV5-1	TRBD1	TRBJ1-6	CASQEAQGHSPLHF	TGCGCCAGCCAAGAGGCACAGGGGCACTCACCCCTCCACTTT